The 19 T cell receptor beta chains below all came from one sample that was sequenced in a study of beta chain features in type 1 diabetes. Which antigens these TCRs recognize remains unknown. Since all of the isolated RNA was reverse transcribed, expressed TCRB transcripts were what got sequenced. This table comes from immunoSEQ multiplex PCR, and its TCRdb copy is limited to in-frame clones, with some not included. This table has around 260,000 clones, about 24% appearing once. Overall study results and limits: Shortening that was moderate but significant affected the TCRB CDR3s of Type 1 diabetes patients in all four CD4+ subsets.

The sequenced sample consisted of naive CD4+ T cells from blood. The receptors were gathered from a woman aged 30 to 39 with type 1 diabetes.

This clone was counted a few times. V and J are TRBV30 and TRBJ2-1; a weak D match, TRBD2 (6 bases). With 0 bases removed from V and 5 bases from J, the gap between germline ends came to 17 bases. Germline CDR1 is GTSNPN and CDR2 is SVGIG (reference sequence). The CDR3 is 16 amino acids. The CDR3 nucleotides are TGTGCCTGGAGTGTATTTGCGGGGTTTCGAAACAATGAGCAGTTCTTC. Translated: CAWSVFAGFRNNEQFF.

This clone was seen a few times. V gene TRBV11-2 combines with J gene TRBJ2-2; 8 positions match TRBD1. J gave up 7 bases and V 5 bases, and 9 bases lay outside the gene matches. The CDR3 is 15 amino acids. The germline V gene encodes CDR1 SGHAT and CDR2 FQNNGV. This CDR3 is CASSHRTGPGGELFF. DNA for the CDR3: TGTGCCAGCAGCCATAGGACAGGGCCCGGCGGGGAGCTGTTTTTT.

V gene TRBV9 combines with J gene TRBJ2-1; 9 positions agree with TRBD2. CDR3 length: 18 residues. Germline-derived CDR1 and CDR2 are SGDLS and YYNGEE. J was trimmed by 2 bases and V by 0 bases; bases with no gene match: 9. The CDR3 coding sequence is TGTGCCAGCAGCGTAGATCCGTTCGCGGGAGGGGCCTACAATGAGCAGTTCTTC. Translated: CASSVDPFAGGAYNEQFF. Variable domain in full (rest from reference TRBV9 and TRBJ2-1): DSGVTQTPKHLITATGQRVTLRCSPRSGDLSVYWYQQSLDQGLQFLIQYYNGEERAKGNILERFSAQQFPDLHSELNLSSLELGDSALYFCASSVDPFAGGAYNEQFFGPGTRLTVL.

The gene calls are TRBV11-3 and TRBJ2-3, with 9 positions matching TRBD2. The germline V gene has CDR1 SGHNT and CDR2 YENEEA. Trimming cost V 5 bases and J 5 bases; bases outside gene matches: 14. CDR3 length: 17 amino acids. The CDR3 nucleotides read TGTGCCAGCAGCCTCAGTTATAGCGGGAGCTCGGGAGATACGCAGTATTTT. It yields the protein CASSLSYSGSSGDTQYF.

The chain couples TRBV30 to TRBJ2-7; D may be TRBD1 (6 bases). The CDR3 consists of 13 residues. Germline CDR1 GTSNPN, CDR2 SVGIG (reference sequence). Trimming pared 4 bases from V and 8 bases from J, leaving 18 bases between. Here the CDR3 DNA reads TGTGCCTGGACACGTGCAGGGGCCTCCCAGCAGTACTTC. This translates into CAWTRAGASQQYF. Full variable domain (rest looked up from reference TRBV30 and TRBJ2-7): SQTIHQWPATLVQPVGSPLSLECTVEGTSNPNLYWYRQAAGRGLQLLFYSVGIGQISSEVPQNLSASRPQDRQFILSSKKLLLSDSGFYLCAWTRAGASQQYFGPGTRLTVT.

The rearrangement uses TRBV5-1 and TRBJ2-7, with 9 bases lining up with TRBD1. This CDR3 comprises 17 residues. Germline loops: CDR1 SGHRS, CDR2 YFSETQ. Losses at the gene ends were 0 bases for V and 0 bases for J; bases not matched to a gene: 7. CDR3 amino acids: CASSLAFGTGRSYEQYF. As DNA, the CDR3 is TGCGCCAGCAGCTTGGCTTTCGGGACAGGGCGCTCCTACGAGCAGTACTTC.

This clone was seen a handful of times. The chain's CDR3 is CASSSRRSSTDTQYF. DNA of the CDR3: TGTGCCAGCAGCTCACGAAGGAGTAGCACAGATACGCAGTATTTT. The chain couples TRBV7-9 to TRBJ2-3; D call uncertain. CDR3 length: 15 residues. The V gene's germline CDR1 is SEHNR and CDR2 FQNEAQ (reference sequence). Trimming shortened V by 4 bases and J by 0 bases, and 11 bases separated the two germline ends.

This clone was found a few times. The rearrangement joins TRBV18 to TRBJ1-5, with 10 bases matching TRBD1. This CDR3 is built from 15 residues. Looked up from germline, CDR1 is KGHSH and CDR2 is LQKENI. The ends lost 4 bases at V and 2 bases at J; junction bases unmatched: 2. CDR3 sequence (DNA): TGTGCCAGCTCACTGGGGACAGGGGGCAATCAGCCCCAGCATTTT. Its translation: CASSLGTGGNQPQHF.

The V and J genes are TRBV30 and TRBJ1-2; 7 bases agree with TRBD1. V lost 0 bases, J lost 7 bases, and 5 bases stayed unmatched. Germline V gene sequence: CDR1 GTSNPN, CDR2 SVGIG (reference sequence). The CDR3 sequence is 13 residues long. The CDR3 sequence is CAWSVPGGLGYTF. CDR3 nucleotide sequence: TGTGCCTGGAGTGTACCAGGGGGGCTTGGCTACACCTTC.

The chain couples TRBV28 to TRBJ1-2; no firm D call. The CDR3 contains 16 residues. Deletions cut 3 bases from V and 3 bases from J, with 17 bases between. Germline loops: CDR1 MDHEN, CDR2 SYDVKM. The CDR3 loop reads CASSFRGGNRYYGYTF. CDR3 bases: TGTGCCAGCAGTTTTAGAGGCGGCAATCGATACTATGGCTACACCTTC.

The chain employs TRBV11-2 and TRBJ2-7; D remains ambiguous. Looked up from germline, CDR1 is SGHAT and CDR2 is FQNNGV. This CDR3 is 15 amino acids long. V lost 1 base and J lost 2, with 12 bases in between. The CDR3 sequence is CASSLVPRVPYEQYF. The CDR3 DNA sequence: TGTGCCAGCAGCTTAGTTCCCCGAGTCCCCTACGAGCAGTACTTC.

In regard to this clone: One end of the junction is discordant with germline, which a read error may explain. The chain couples TRBV18 to TRBJ2-3; TRBD2 matches at 9 bases. Germline V CDR1 and CDR2: KGHSH, LQKENI. There are 16 residues in the CDR3. CDR3 nucleotides: TGTGCCAGCTCTCCACGACTAGCGGAGACGACCGATACGCAGTATTTT. Translated: CASSPRLAETTDTQYF.

The rearrangement uses TRBV7-2 and TRBJ2-2; D uncertain. The CDR3 runs 15 residues. Trimming removed 1 base from V and 0 bases from J, with 6 bases in between. Germline V gene data show CDR1 as SGHTA and CDR2 as FQGNSA. The CDR3: CASSLERANTGELFF. Written as DNA, the CDR3 is TGTGCCAGCAGCTTAGAGCGCGCGAACACCGGGGAGCTGTTTTTT.

J is TRBJ2-1 and V is TRBV7-9; 14 bases are a match to TRBD2. CDR1 is SEHNR, CDR2 FQNEAQ, per germline (reference sequence). There are 15 residues in the CDR3. V was pared by 7 bases and J by 4 bases, with 3 bases of the junction left unmatched. CDR3 region: CASNRLAGGYNEQFF. The DNA of the CDR3 is TGTGCCAGCAACAGACTAGCGGGAGGGTACAATGAGCAGTTCTTC.

The V and J genes are TRBV9 and TRBJ2-7; the D gene is possibly TRBD2 (5 bases). The CDR3 has 15 residues. Per the germline V gene, CDR1 is SGDLS and CDR2 is YYNGEE. V lost 0 bases to trimming and J lost 9 bases, with 19 bases between them. The CDR3 bases are TGTGCCAGCAGCGTAGATCGGGGAAACGACGGTGGGCAGTACTTC. This sequence encodes CASSVDRGNDGGQYF.

In this sample, this clone turned up a few times. This chain joins TRBV9 and TRBJ2-3, with D unclear. The length of the CDR3 is 14 residues. Germline lookup yields CDR1 SGDLS and CDR2 YYNGEE. With 5 bases removed from V and 4 bases from J, the gap between germline ends came to 14 bases. The CDR3 protein is CASRRSSMADTQYF. The CDR3 DNA reads TGTGCCAGCAGGAGGAGTAGTATGGCAGATACGCAGTATTTT.

The V and J genes are TRBV5-1 and TRBJ2-7, with TRBD2 matching over 12 bases. Germline V lookup: CDR1 SGHRS, CDR2 YFSETQ. The CDR3 consists of 16 residues. V was pared by 0 bases and J by 6 bases, with 7 bases of the junction left unmatched. The CDR3 sequence is CASSLDRLAGVSEQYF. CDR3 nucleotides: TGCGCCAGCAGCTTGGACCGACTAGCGGGAGTGAGCGAGCAGTACTTC. Supplemented by reference TRBV5-1 and TRBJ2-7, the full variable domain reads KAGVTQTPRYLIKTRGQQVTLSCSPISGHRSVSWYQQTPGQGLQFLFEYFSETQRNKGNFPGRFSGRQFSNSRSEMNVSTLELGDSALYLCASSLDRLAGVSEQYFGPGTRLTVT.

The sample holds a few counts of this clone. CDR3 in DNA: TGTGCCTGCGGGACAGGGATGGACACTGAAGCTTTCTTT. It is translated as CACGTGMDTEAFF. The rearrangement links TRBV30 to TRBJ1-1; 9 bases map to TRBD1. CDR1 and CDR2 (germline): GTSNPN, SVGIG (reference sequence). The CDR3 has 13 amino acids. V trimming: 6 bases; J trimming: 3 bases; junction bases outside the gene matches: 5.

The table lists this clone with a few counts. V gene TRBV9 combines with J gene TRBJ2-3; D is perhaps TRBD2 (7 bases). The CDR3 loop spans 17 amino acids. CDR1 SGDLS and CDR2 YYNGEE come from the germline V gene. V was trimmed by 4 bases and J by 3 bases, leaving 21 bases between them. The DNA for the CDR3 is TGTGCCAGCAGCCCGATCGGGGGGCGAATTGGGACAGATACGCAGTATTTT. Encoded protein: CASSPIGGRIGTDTQYF.